The 5 T cell receptor beta chains below were found in one sample sequenced in a study of cytomegalovirus exposure and HLA in healthy donors. The PCR employed 60 Vbeta primers together with 13 Jbeta primers. Some clones are missing from TCRdb's copy, which holds only in-frame ones; the method was immunoSEQ multiplex PCR. Of 150,000 to 200,000 clones listed, 9.5% to 15% are singletons. Source material: PBMCs. Every receptor here comes from a man aged 50 to 59 in good health and CMV-seropositive.

The CDR3 region is CASSPASGYQETQYF. CDR3 in DNA: TGTGCCAGCTCACCGGCCAGCGGGTACCAAGAGACCCAGTACTTC. The V call is TRBV18, the J call TRBJ2-5; D perhaps matches TRBD2 (6 bases). Germline values: CDR1 KGHSH, CDR2 LQKENI. V was cut by 3 bases and J by 0 bases, with 11 bases left in between. The CDR3 runs to 15 residues.

This clone appeared a few times. The rearrangement uses TRBV6-5 and TRBJ2-1; 7 bases map to TRBD2. This CDR3 spans 15 amino acids. Germline CDR1 reads MNHEY; CDR2 reads SVGAGI. V shed 6 bases and J 6 bases; nucleotides not matched to a gene: 11. The CDR3: CASSLFLTSSNEQFF. The CDR3 nucleotides read TGTGCCAGCAGCCTCTTCCTGACTAGCTCCAATGAGCAGTTCTTC.

Many counts were recorded for this clone. The V and J genes are TRBV6-1 and TRBJ1-1; D gene unclear. The germline CDR1 and CDR2 sequences are MNHNS and SASEGT. V lost 2 bases, J lost 3 bases, and 7 bases lay in between. This CDR3 spans 13 amino acids. The CDR3 DNA is TGTGCCAGCAGTGAACGAAGAGACACTGAAGCTTTCTTT. Translating gives CASSERRDTEAFF.

This clone was counted between two and nine times. One end of the junction is discordant with germline, which a read error may explain. J is TRBJ1-5 and V is TRBV6-1, with D maybe TRBD1 (6 bases). CDR3 length equals 16 residues. Looked up from germline, CDR1 is MNHNS and CDR2 is SASEGT. The CDR3 coding sequence is TGTGCCAGCAGTCAAGCAGGGGAACATAGCAATCAGCCCCAGCATTTT. Translating it yields CASSQAGEHSNQPQHF.

This chain joins TRBV6-5 and TRBJ1-2, with 11 bases matching TRBD1. CDR1 is MNHEY, CDR2 SVGAGI, per germline. The CDR3 length is 16 residues. The ends lost 2 bases at V and 7 bases at J; junction bases unmatched: 9. The CDR3 loop reads CASSYLGQGETRGYTF. The CDR3 DNA sequence: TGTGCCAGCAGTTACCTGGGACAGGGGGAAACGCGTGGCTACACCTTC.